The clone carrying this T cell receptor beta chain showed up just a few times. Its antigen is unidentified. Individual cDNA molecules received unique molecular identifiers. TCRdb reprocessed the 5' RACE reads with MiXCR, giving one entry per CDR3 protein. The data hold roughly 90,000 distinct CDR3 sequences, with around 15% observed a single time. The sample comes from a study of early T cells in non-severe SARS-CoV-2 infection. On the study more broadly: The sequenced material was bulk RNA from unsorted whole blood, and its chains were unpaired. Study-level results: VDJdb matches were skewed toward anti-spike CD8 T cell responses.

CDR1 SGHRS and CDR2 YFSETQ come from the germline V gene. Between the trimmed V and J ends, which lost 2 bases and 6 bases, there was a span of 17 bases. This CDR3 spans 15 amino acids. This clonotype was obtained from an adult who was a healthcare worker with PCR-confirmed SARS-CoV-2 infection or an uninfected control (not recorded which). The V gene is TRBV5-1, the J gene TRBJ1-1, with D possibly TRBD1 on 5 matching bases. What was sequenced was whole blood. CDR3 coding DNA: TGCGCCAGCAGCTTAGTGACGGAGGGGCCGGCTGAAGCTTTCTTT. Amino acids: CASSLVTEGPAEAFF.